This T cell receptor (beta chain) was sequenced during a study of blood T cells in healthy people across ages. Study-wide context: Template-switching capture recovered about one barcoded beta molecule per two T cells. Findings and limits, study-wide: Estimates of diversity drawn from one million T cells were considered underestimates. Long-lived donors had more naive CD4+ cells and higher diversity than aged donors.

PCR was performed a second time for roughly 6 to 12 cycles using a sample-barcoded 5' primer and a J-beta primer mix. A template-switch adaptor containing 12 random nucleotides labeled each cDNA molecule. MiXCR was run by TCRdb on the 5' RACE reads, yielding one entry per CDR3 protein. Altogether about 640,000 distinct CDR3 sequences are present, about 30% being singletons, with the ten largest covering 15% to 19%. This clonotype has just one count. Its antigen is not known. A much larger clone is a single base away; this may be a read error. Sequencing used blood. This sequence was found in a woman of 80 years or more in good health.

The CDR3 loop is CASSLGLQGNQPLHF. CDR3 DNA: TGTGCCAGCAGCTTAGGTCTCCAGGGGAATCAGCCCCTGCATTTT. The chain combines TRBV7-2 with TRBJ1-5; perhaps TRBD1 as D (6 bases). The germline V gene has CDR1 SGHTA and CDR2 FQGNSA. The CDR3 is 15 amino acids. Filled out from reference TRBV7-2 and TRBJ1-5, the complete variable domain reads GAGVSQSPSNKVTEKGKDVELRCDPISGHTALYWYRQSLGQGLEFLIYFQGNSAPDKSGLPSDRFSAERTGGSVSTLTIQRTQQEDSAVYLCASSLGLQGNQPLHFGDGTRLSIL.